This T cell receptor (beta chain) is drawn from a study of blood T cell repertoires in COVID-19. Study overall: T cells, B-cell-depleted T cells, or PBMCs provided the cDNA or gDNA that served as material.

The CDR3 covers 13 residues. Germline CDR1 reads GTSNPN; CDR2 reads SVGIG (reference sequence). V was cut by 2 bases and J by 5 bases, with 11 bases left in between. Original data processing: Estimation of nucleated cell counts was performed using reference gene primer amplification. Libraries were prepared by immunoSEQ multiplex PCR; TCRdb keeps only in-frame clonotypes and omits some of them. The DNA was the basis for D and trimming; V, J and clone size are from that table. The sample records approximately 87,000 clones, approximately 78% being singletons. The sequence was obtained from a woman aged 80 or older with acute or convalescent COVID-19. Material: peripheral blood. The chain employs TRBV30 and TRBJ2-3; possible D gene TRBD1, 6 bases. The CDR3, as DNA: TGTGCCTGGAGTCTTAAGGGGGAAGATACGCAGTATTTT. Amino acid sequence: CAWSLKGEDTQYF.